This TCR beta chain was profiled in a study of T cell clones after liver transplantation. Study details: Until 12-24 months post-transplant, subjects got standard immunosuppression and no induction. Patients counted as tolerant after at least one year off all immunosuppression, enzymes not exceeding twice normal.

Concerning this clone: What it recognizes is unknown.

Sequencing used immunoSEQ multiplex PCR; TCRdb keeps in-frame clones, though not all of them. The sample gives about 74,000 clones, 80% of which show up once; about 0.6% is in the top ten. Unstimulated PBMCs were sorted into CD3+CD4+ and CD3+CD8+ populations. General study results and limits: The donor-reactive repertoire was only partly measurable in two subjects, lacking donor cells.

Material: CD4+ T cells from blood, obtained before liver transplant. The sequence derives from a human donor who received a liver transplant.

The CDR3 DNA is TGTGCCAGCAGCCAGATCAGAGAATACTATGGCTACACCTTC. Amino acids: CASSQIREYYGYTF. The rearrangement uses TRBV11-2 and TRBJ1-2; D is unclear. Trimming shortened V by 5 bases and J by 3 bases, and 13 bases separated the two germline ends. The CDR3 has 14 amino acids. In germline, CDR1 is SGHAT, CDR2 FQNNGV. The variable domain in full, with the rest retrieved from reference TRBV11-2 and TRBJ1-2, is EAGVAQSPRYKIIEKRQSVAFWCNPISGHATLYWYQQILGQGPKLLIQFQNNGVVDDSQLPKDRFSAERLKGVDSTLKIQPAKLEDSAVYLCASSQIREYYGYTFGSGTRLTVV.